The T cell receptor (beta chain) under discussion was sequenced for a study of Ad26.COV2.S vaccination and SARS-CoV-2 variants. Looking at the study overall: Ad26.COV2.S arm of COV1001 included the donor.

V was shortened by 0 bases and J by 12 bases, with 15 bases between the two germline ends. The germline gives CDR1 LGHDT, CDR2 YNNKEL (reference sequence). The CDR3 runs 15 residues. Overall study findings and caveats: After vaccination, substantial breadth of spike-specific CD8+ and CD4+ responses was reported.

Treatment noted: approximately 18 received Ad26.COV2.S at low or high dose, single or two shots; about 5 received placebo; per-sample allocation not given. Samples analyzed were those drawn on day 63 after the first vaccine or placebo injection. Wuhan-strain spike was delivered by a replication-incompetent Ad26 vector. TCRdb keeps only in-frame clones here, not all; method: immunoSEQ multiplex PCR. The data hold about 320,000 clones, with 75% to 90% observed a single time. Note on this clone: Its cognate antigen is unknown.

The J gene is TRBJ1-6, the V gene TRBV3-1 (or the pseudogene TRBV3-2); D gene uncertain. The clonotype originates from a person aged 18 to 65 who received the Ad26.COV2.S COVID-19 vaccine or a placebo. The material was peripheral blood, obtained in a trial of Ad26.COV2.S vaccine versus placebo. The CDR3, as DNA: TGTGCCAGCAGCCAAGAGTTCATTTTAGGTGAACCCCTCCACTTT. Translation: CASSQEFILGEPLHF.